Following are 26 T cell receptor beta chains from one sample sequenced in a study of blood T cell repertoires in COVID-19. Clones were read by immunoSEQ multiplex PCR, and TCRdb kept only the in-frame ones, dropping some. The sample records approximately 130,000 clones, roughly 85% being singletons. The material sequenced was peripheral blood. These receptor sequences come from a human donor in a cohort sampled during active COVID-19.

For the CDR3, the DNA is TGTGCCAGCAGTCACCGACAGGGGCTGAATGAAAAACTGTTTTTT. This sequence encodes CASSHRQGLNEKLFF. This chain connects TRBV28 to TRBJ1-4, with 8 nucleotides matching TRBD1. The CDR3 has 15 amino acids. Germline loops: CDR1 MDHEN, CDR2 SYDVKM. V shed 5 bases and J 5 bases; nucleotides not matched to a gene: 7.

The chain couples TRBV5-1 to TRBJ2-3; possibly TRBD2 for D (5 bases). Germline CDR1 reads SGHRS; CDR2 reads YFSETQ. V lost 0 bases and J 4 bases, leaving 12 bases between the germline ends. The CDR3 has 15 amino acids. The CDR3 region is CASSLEGGVADTQYF. The CDR3 DNA sequence: TGCGCCAGCAGCTTGGAAGGAGGTGTAGCAGATACGCAGTATTTT.

This chain connects TRBV7-9 to TRBJ2-6; D gene ambiguous. V was trimmed by 1 base and J by 0 bases, leaving 4 bases between them. Germline loops: CDR1 SEHNR, CDR2 FQNEAQ (reference sequence). The CDR3 sequence is 15 residues long. In DNA, the CDR3 is TGTGCCAGCAGCTTAGACGGCTCTGGGGCCAACGTCCTGACTTTC. This translates into CASSLDGSGANVLTF.

To note about this clone: Other DNA sequences of this sample code for an identical CDR3. V and J are TRBV28 and TRBJ1-1; TRBD1 agrees at 8 bases. Germline V lookup: CDR1 MDHEN, CDR2 SYDVKM. V dropped 5 bases and J dropped 3; count of bases not matched to a gene: 5. This CDR3 region has 14 residues. The CDR3 loop is CASSARQGYTEAFF. The CDR3 coding sequence is TGTGCCAGCAGTGCGAGACAGGGGTACACTGAAGCTTTCTTT.

The J gene is TRBJ2-5, the V gene TRBV6-6, with D tentatively TRBD2 (6 bases). CDR1 and CDR2 (germline): MNHNY, SVGAGI (reference sequence). The CDR3 runs 15 residues. The V and J ends lost 0 bases and 4 bases respectively, with 12 bases between them. CDR3 sequence: CASSYSSRRGETQYF. The CDR3 bases are TGTGCCAGCAGTTACTCGAGTCGGAGGGGAGAGACCCAGTACTTC.

The V gene is TRBV28, the J gene TRBJ1-2, with 7 bases fitting TRBD1. CDR1 MDHEN and CDR2 SYDVKM come from the germline V gene. The CDR3 loop spans 14 amino acids. Unmatched junction bases numbered 8, after V lost 6 bases and J lost 4 bases. CDR3 amino acids: CASRSTGVGYGYTF. CDR3 bases: TGTGCCAGCAGATCCACAGGGGTGGGCTATGGCTACACCTTC.

The V and J genes are TRBV19 and TRBJ1-1; 9 bases are shared with TRBD1. The V and J ends lost 9 bases and 5 bases, in that order; junction bases with no gene match: 7. The length of the CDR3 is 13 residues. Looked up from germline, CDR1 is LNHDA and CDR2 is SQIVND (reference sequence). The CDR3 DNA reads as TGTGCCAGCCGGGGACAGGGAAAGACTGAAGCTTTCTTT. Translating it yields CASRGQGKTEAFF.

This rearrangement joins TRBV4-1 to TRBJ1-2; unclear D gene. CDR3 size: 11 residues. V lost 1 base and J lost 8, with 5 bases in between. Germline loops: CDR1 MGHRA, CDR2 YSYEKL. DNA of the CDR3: TGCGCCAGCAGCCAAGGTATGGGCTACACCTTC. It yields the protein CASSQGMGYTF.

This chain joins TRBV10-3 and TRBJ2-7, with D perhaps TRBD1 (6 bases). This CDR3 has 15 amino acids. Trimming cost V 3 bases and J 2 bases, with 14 bases left between them. Germline V gene data show CDR1 as ENHRY and CDR2 as SYGVKD. Written as DNA, the CDR3 is TGTGCCATCAGTGACTCACGGACAGTCACCTACGAGCAGTACTTC. Translating it yields CAISDSRTVTYEQYF.

This chain links TRBV14 with TRBJ2-2; D is perhaps TRBD2 (5 bases). Germline-derived CDR1 and CDR2 are SGHDN and FVKESK. Trimming took 1 base from V and 4 from J, leaving 7 bases between them. This CDR3 is 14 amino acids long. The DNA for the CDR3 is TGTGCCAGCAGCCAAGCCGGAGGCACCGGGGAGCTGTTTTTT. This encodes CASSQAGGTGELFF.

The chain employs TRBV30 and TRBJ1-2; no clear D gene. Trimming left V 3 bases short and J 2 bases short, with 7 bases between. Germline V gene data show CDR1 as GTSNPN and CDR2 as SVGIG (reference sequence). This CDR3 is built from 12 residues. CDR3: CAWRELNYGYTF. DNA of the CDR3: TGTGCCTGGAGGGAGTTAAACTATGGCTACACCTTC.

The chain recombines TRBV3-1 (or the pseudogene TRBV3-2) with TRBJ1-3, with 7 nucleotides matching TRBD1. After removal of 2 bases from V and 3 bases from J, the junction contained 25 bases not matched to a gene. Germline lookup yields CDR1 LGHDT and CDR2 YNNKEL (reference sequence). The CDR3 covers 22 residues. The CDR3 nucleotides read TGTGCCAGCAGCCAACCTTGGACCGGGACAGAGCTTCCTAGGCGCGATGGAAACACCATATATTTT. This codes for CASSQPWTGTELPRRDGNTIYF.

The table lists this clone with a few counts. The chain is built from TRBV5-1 and TRBJ2-2, with D possibly being TRBD1 (6 bases). The germline V and J ends were trimmed by 4 bases and 3 bases, with 13 bases remaining between them. The CDR3 sequence is 15 residues long. Germline V CDR1 and CDR2: SGHRS, YFSETQ. This chain's CDR3 is CASSRGTYDTGELFF. In nucleotides, the CDR3 is TGCGCCAGCAGCAGGGGGACGTATGACACCGGGGAGCTGTTTTTT.

The V and J genes are TRBV30 and TRBJ2-1; possible D gene TRBD2, 7 bases. V lost 4 bases to trimming and J lost 7 bases, with 17 bases between them. CDR1 and CDR2 from the germline V gene are GTSNPN and SVGIG (reference sequence). This CDR3 spans 14 amino acids. The DNA of the CDR3 is TGTGCCTGGAACTCAGCAGGGGAGGGTAATGAGCAGTTCTTC. Translated: CAWNSAGEGNEQFF.

The J gene is TRBJ2-7, the V gene TRBV7-2, with 9 bases lining up with TRBD2. Losses at the gene ends were 1 base for V and 7 bases for J; bases not matched to a gene: 8. In germline, CDR1 is SGHTA, CDR2 FQGNSA. This CDR3 has 15 amino acids. CDR3 protein: CASSLVVAGAREQYF. The CDR3 DNA sequence: TGTGCCAGCAGCTTAGTGGTAGCGGGAGCTCGAGAGCAGTACTTC. The full variable domain, its missing parts supplied by reference TRBV7-2 and TRBJ2-7, is GAGVSQSPSNKVTEKGKDVELRCDPISGHTALYWYRQSLGQGLEFLIYFQGNSAPDKSGLPSDRFSAERTGGSVSTLTIQRTQQEDSAVYLCASSLVVAGAREQYFGPGTRLTVT.

This chain connects TRBV7-8 to TRBJ2-4; 16 positions match TRBD2. The CDR3 length is 19 residues. Germline CDR1 and CDR2: SGHVS and FQNEAQ. V gave up 5 bases and J gave up 8 bases; unmatched junction bases: 15. CDR3 nucleotides: TGTGCCAGCAGCGACGGGACTAGCGGGAGGGCATCCACTCGGGACATTCAGTACTTC. Protein: CASSDGTSGRASTRDIQYF. The variable domain in full, completed from reference TRBV7-8 and TRBJ2-4, reads GAGVSQSPRYKVAKRGQDVALRCDPISGHVSLFWYQQALGQGPEFLTYFQNEAQLDKSGLPSDRFFAERPEGSVSTLKIQRTQQEDSAVYLCASSDGTSGRASTRDIQYFGAGTRLSVL.

This rearrangement joins TRBV7-2 to TRBJ2-5; D may be TRBD1 (5 bases). CDR1 is SGHTA, CDR2 FQGNSA, per germline. The CDR3 is 16 residues long. Trimming stripped 3 bases from V and 3 bases from J, with 17 bases between. CDR3: CASSFNGQGFKETQYF. In DNA form, the CDR3 reads TGTGCCAGCAGCTTTAATGGGCAGGGCTTTAAAGAGACCCAGTACTTC.

The chain joins TRBV7-6 to TRBJ2-3; D gene uncertain. Germline values: CDR1 SGHVS, CDR2 FNYEAQ. V shed 5 bases and J shed 4 bases, with 16 bases lying between them. This CDR3 region has 15 residues. In nucleotides, the CDR3 is TGTGCCAGCAGCCCTCGCAGTACGGGTGCAGATACGCAGTATTTT. Protein product: CASSPRSTGADTQYF.

In its sample, this clone was seen once. The V call is TRBV7-9, the J call TRBJ1-2; TRBD1 matches at 7 bases. This CDR3 has 13 amino acids. Germline V CDR1 and CDR2: SEHNR, FQNEAQ (reference sequence). The junction had 7 bases not matched to a gene; V was cut back by 5 bases and J by 7 bases. CDR3: CASSPGTEAGYTF. The CDR3 DNA sequence: TGTGCCAGCAGCCCCGGGACAGAAGCTGGCTACACCTTC.

This clone was observed once. This rearrangement joins TRBV5-1 to TRBJ1-3; 12 bases are shared with TRBD1. The germline V gene has CDR1 SGHRS and CDR2 YFSETQ. The V gene end was trimmed by 5 bases and the J gene end by 3 bases; junction bases not matched to a gene: 9. This CDR3 region has 17 residues. The DNA of the CDR3 is TGCGCCAGCAGTTCGGGACAGGGGGCGTCGGTTGGAAACACCATATATTTT. It translates to CASSSGQGASVGNTIYF.

This chain uses TRBV7-9 with TRBJ2-1; 10 bases agree with TRBD1. Germline V CDR1 and CDR2: SEHNR, FQNEAQ (reference sequence). There are 16 residues in the CDR3. V gave up 4 bases and J gave up 6 bases; unmatched junction bases: 9. CDR3 loop: CASSSGGWDRGNEQFF. The CDR3, as DNA: TGTGCCAGCAGCTCAGGAGGGTGGGACAGGGGCAATGAGCAGTTCTTC.

This clone has a handful of counts. This chain links TRBV13 with TRBJ2-7, with 7 bases that match TRBD1. Germline V gene sequence: CDR1 PRHDT, CDR2 FYEKMQ (reference sequence). Losses at the gene ends were 3 bases for V and 2 bases for J; bases not matched to a gene: 1. There are 13 residues in the CDR3. The DNA of the CDR3 is TGTGCCAGCAGCTTCGGGACAGCCTACGAGCAGTACTTC. It encodes CASSFGTAYEQYF.

The chain employs TRBV7-9 and TRBJ2-1; tentatively, D is TRBD2 (6 bases). The germline V gene encodes CDR1 SEHNR and CDR2 FQNEAQ (reference sequence). The CDR3 has 14 amino acids. Trimming removed 6 bases from V and 7 bases from J, with 16 bases in between. This chain's CDR3 is CASSAGLSINEQFF. The CDR3 bases are TGTGCCAGCAGTGCGGGACTTTCCATTAATGAGCAGTTCTTC.

This clone showed up just once. The V and J genes are TRBV2 and TRBJ2-7; TRBD2 matches at 8 bases. CDR1 is SNHLY and CDR2 is FYNNEI in the germline V gene. The CDR3 contains 15 residues. J gave up 0 bases and V 5 bases, and 6 bases lay outside the gene matches. CDR3 amino acids: CASSPLAGSSYEQYF. The CDR3 DNA follows: TGTGCCAGCAGTCCATTAGCGGGGAGCTCCTACGAGCAGTACTTC.

This clone was seen many times. The DNA for the CDR3 is TGTGCCAGCAGCCTCGGACAGGGTGGAGGGGAGCTGTTTTTT. It is translated as CASSLGQGGGELFF. The rearrangement links TRBV7-3 to TRBJ2-2; 8 positions match TRBD1. This CDR3 spans 14 amino acids. Germline CDR1 is SGHTA and CDR2 is FQGTGA. After removal of 5 bases from V and 8 bases from J, the junction contained 7 bases not matched to a gene.

The CDR3 protein is CAWSATQETQYF. The CDR3 DNA reads as TGTGCCTGGAGTGCCACCCAGGAGACCCAGTACTTC. The V gene is TRBV30, the J gene TRBJ2-5, with unresolved D. The V end lost 1 base, the J end lost 5 bases, and 8 bases lay between the germline ends. CDR3 length equals 12 residues. The V gene's germline CDR1 is GTSNPN and CDR2 SVGIG (reference sequence).